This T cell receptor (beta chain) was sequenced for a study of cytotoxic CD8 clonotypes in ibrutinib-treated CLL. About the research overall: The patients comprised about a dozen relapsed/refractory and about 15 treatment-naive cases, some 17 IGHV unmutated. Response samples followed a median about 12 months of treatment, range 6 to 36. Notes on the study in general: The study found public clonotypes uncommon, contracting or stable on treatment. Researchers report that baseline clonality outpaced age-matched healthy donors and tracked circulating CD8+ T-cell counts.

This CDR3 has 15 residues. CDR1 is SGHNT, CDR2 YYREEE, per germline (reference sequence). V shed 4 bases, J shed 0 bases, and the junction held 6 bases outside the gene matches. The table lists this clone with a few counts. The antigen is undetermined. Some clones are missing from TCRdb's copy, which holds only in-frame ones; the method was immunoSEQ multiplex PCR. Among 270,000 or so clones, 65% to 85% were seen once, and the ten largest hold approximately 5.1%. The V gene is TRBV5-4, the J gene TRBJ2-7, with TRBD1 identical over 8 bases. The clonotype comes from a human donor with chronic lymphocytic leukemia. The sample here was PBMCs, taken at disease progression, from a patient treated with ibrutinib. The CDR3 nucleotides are TGTGCCAGCAGCCCGGGGACAGGTCCCTCCTACGAGCAGTACTTC. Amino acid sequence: CASSPGTGPSYEQYF.